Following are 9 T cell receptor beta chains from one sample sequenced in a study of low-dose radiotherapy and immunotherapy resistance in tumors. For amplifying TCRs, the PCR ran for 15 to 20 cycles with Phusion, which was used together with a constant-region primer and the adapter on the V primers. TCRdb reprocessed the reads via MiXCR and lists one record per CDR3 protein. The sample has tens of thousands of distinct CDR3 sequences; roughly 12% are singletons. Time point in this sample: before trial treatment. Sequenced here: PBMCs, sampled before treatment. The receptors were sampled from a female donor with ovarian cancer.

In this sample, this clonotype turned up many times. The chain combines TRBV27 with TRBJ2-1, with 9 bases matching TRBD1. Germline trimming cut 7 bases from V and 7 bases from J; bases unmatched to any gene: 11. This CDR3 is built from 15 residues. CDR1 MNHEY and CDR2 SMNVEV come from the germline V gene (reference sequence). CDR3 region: CASIKTGTGHNEQFF. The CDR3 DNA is TGTGCCAGCATCAAAACCGGGACAGGGCATAATGAGCAGTTCTTC.

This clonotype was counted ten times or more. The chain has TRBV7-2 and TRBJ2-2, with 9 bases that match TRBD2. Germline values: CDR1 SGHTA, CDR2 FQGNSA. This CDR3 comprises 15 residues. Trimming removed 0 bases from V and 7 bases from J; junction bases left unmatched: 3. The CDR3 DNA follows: TGTGCCAGCAGCTTAGCTAGCGGGGGTGGCGGGGAGCTGTTTTTT. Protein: CASSLASGGGGELFF.

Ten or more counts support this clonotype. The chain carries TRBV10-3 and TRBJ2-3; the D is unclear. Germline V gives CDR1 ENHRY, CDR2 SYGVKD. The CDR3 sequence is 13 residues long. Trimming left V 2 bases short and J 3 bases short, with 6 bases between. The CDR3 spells CAISEPRTDTQYF. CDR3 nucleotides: TGTGCCATCAGTGAGCCCAGGACAGATACGCAGTATTTT.

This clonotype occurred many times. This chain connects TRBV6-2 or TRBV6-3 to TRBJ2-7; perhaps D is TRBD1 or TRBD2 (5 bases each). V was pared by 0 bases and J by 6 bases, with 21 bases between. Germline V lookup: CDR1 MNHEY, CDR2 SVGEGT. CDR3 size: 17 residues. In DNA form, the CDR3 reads TGTGCCAGCAGTTACTCGAGGGCAGGGTACTCGGGCGGCGAGCAGTACTTC. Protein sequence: CASSYSRAGYSGGEQYF.

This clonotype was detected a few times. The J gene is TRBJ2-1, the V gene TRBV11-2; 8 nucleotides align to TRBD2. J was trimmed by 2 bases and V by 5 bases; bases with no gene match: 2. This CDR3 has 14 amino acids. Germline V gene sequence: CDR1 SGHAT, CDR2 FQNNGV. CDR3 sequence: CASSILAAYNEQFF. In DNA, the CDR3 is TGTGCCAGCAGCATACTAGCGGCCTACAATGAGCAGTTCTTC.

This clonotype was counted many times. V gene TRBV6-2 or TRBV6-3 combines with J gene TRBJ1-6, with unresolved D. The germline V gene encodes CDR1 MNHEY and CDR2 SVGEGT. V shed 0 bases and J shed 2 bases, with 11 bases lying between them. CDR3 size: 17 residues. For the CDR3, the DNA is TGTGCCAGCAGTTACTCGAGGGATCTCACCTATAATTCACCCCTCCACTTT. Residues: CASSYSRDLTYNSPLHF.

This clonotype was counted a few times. The CDR3 bases are TGTGCCAGCAAGAGGACGCAGGGCACTGAAGCTTTCTTT. This sequence encodes CASKRTQGTEAFF. This chain links TRBV6-8 with TRBJ1-1; possibly TRBD1 for D (5 bases). Germline CDR1 and CDR2: MNHGY and SAAAGT. The CDR3 length is 13 residues. With 7 bases removed from V and 4 bases from J, the gap between germline ends came to 13 bases.

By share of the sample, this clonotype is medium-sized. The CDR3 here is CASSDGLAANEQFF. CDR3 nucleotide sequence: TGCGCCAGCAGTGACGGTCTAGCGGCGAATGAGCAGTTCTTC. The chain links TRBV10-2 to TRBJ2-1, with 7 bases matching TRBD2. The CDR3 contains 14 residues. The V gene's germline CDR1 is WSHSY and CDR2 SAAADI. Trimming removed 3 bases from V and 7 bases from J; junction bases left unmatched: 6.

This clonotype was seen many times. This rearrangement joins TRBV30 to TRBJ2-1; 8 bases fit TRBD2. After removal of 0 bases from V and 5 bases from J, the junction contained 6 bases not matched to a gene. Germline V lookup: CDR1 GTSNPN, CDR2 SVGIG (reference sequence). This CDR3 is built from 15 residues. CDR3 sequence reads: CAWSVQAGVNNEQFF. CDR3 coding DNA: TGTGCCTGGAGTGTCCAAGCGGGGGTTAACAATGAGCAGTTCTTC.